Below, 30 T cell receptor beta chains from the same sample are listed, as sequenced in a study of CD8 T cells in ankylosing spondylitis. MiXCR, run by TCRdb on the 5' RACE reads, gives a single entry per CDR3 protein. The sample contains 200,000 to 250,000 distinct CDR3 sequences, roughly 8.2% of which appear only once. The specimen sequenced was blood, either unsorted or a sorted T cell fraction (not recorded which). The origin of the receptors is a female donor with ankylosing spondylitis or in good health (not recorded which).

This clonotype occurred many times. V is TRBV14 and J is TRBJ1-1, with 7 positions matching TRBD1. The CDR3 totals 14 residues. The V and J ends lost 4 bases and 0 bases, in that order; junction bases with no gene match: 2. Germline-derived CDR1 and CDR2 are SGHDN and FVKESK. This chain's CDR3 is CASSRQGLNTEAFF. The CDR3 region has the DNA TGTGCCAGCAGCCGACAGGGTTTGAACACTGAAGCTTTCTTT.

This clonotype was seen only a few times. V is TRBV12-3 or TRBV12-4 and J is TRBJ2-3, with D maybe TRBD1 (6 bases). V was shortened by 5 bases and J by 0 bases, with 15 bases between the two germline ends. This CDR3 is built from 16 residues. The CDR3 protein is CASSTPGESSTDTQYF. CDR3 in DNA: TGTGCCAGCAGTACCCCAGGGGAGTCTAGCACAGATACGCAGTATTTT.

V and J are TRBV30 and TRBJ2-7; D remains unclear. The germline V gene encodes CDR1 GTSNPN and CDR2 SVGIG (reference sequence). The CDR3 totals 13 residues. V was shortened by 0 bases and J by 7 bases, with 13 bases between the two germline ends. CDR3 residues: CAWSVMLGWEQYF. In DNA, the CDR3 is TGTGCCTGGAGTGTAATGTTGGGGTGGGAGCAGTACTTC. Supplemented by reference TRBV30 and TRBJ2-7, the full variable domain reads SQTIHQWPATLVQPVGSPLSLECTVEGTSNPNLYWYRQAAGRGLQLLFYSVGIGQISSEVPQNLSASRPQDRQFILSSKKLLLSDSGFYLCAWSVMLGWEQYFGPGTRLTVT.

V and J are TRBV7-2 and TRBJ2-5; D tentatively reads TRBD1 or TRBD2 (5 bases each). The germline V gene has CDR1 SGHTA and CDR2 FQGNSA. This CDR3 region has 14 residues. V was clipped by 5 bases and J by 4 bases, with 14 bases between them. The CDR3, as DNA: TGTGCCAGCAGCCCTTTCGGGACGGCAGAGACCCAGTACTTC. Protein sequence: CASSPFGTAETQYF.

This clonotype was detected many times. The chain recombines TRBV12-3 or TRBV12-4 with TRBJ1-1; TRBD1 aligns across 10 bases. V was pared by 6 bases and J by 5 bases, with 3 bases of the junction left unmatched. The CDR3 consists of 13 residues. CDR3 loop: CASSRTGGTEAFF. The CDR3 DNA reads TGTGCCAGCAGCCGGACAGGGGGGACTGAAGCTTTCTTT.

This clonotype was observed many times. This chain links TRBV7-2 with TRBJ2-1; 11 bases align to TRBD2. This CDR3 is built from 15 residues. J lost 8 bases, V lost 2 bases, and 5 bases had no gene match. Per the germline V gene, CDR1 is SGHTA and CDR2 is FQGNSA. CDR3 DNA sequence: TGTGCCAGCAGCTTAATCACTAGCGGGAGAGATGAGCAGTTCTTC. This translates into CASSLITSGRDEQFF.

This clonotype has at least ten counts. The CDR3 loop reads CAGSAGNFYNEQFF. For the CDR3, the DNA is TGTGCCGGTTCAGCGGGAAATTTCTACAATGAGCAGTTCTTC. The chain carries TRBV7-9 and TRBJ2-1, with 7 bases lining up with TRBD2. V was pared by 11 bases and J by 3 bases, with 10 bases of the junction left unmatched. The CDR3 runs to 14 residues. Per the germline V gene, CDR1 is SEHNR and CDR2 is FQNEAQ (reference sequence).

CDR3 in amino acids: CASPPSRSYNEQFF. The CDR3 nucleotides read TGTGCCAGCCCTCCATCTCGCTCCTACAATGAGCAGTTCTTC. The chain employs TRBV6-4 and TRBJ2-1; D not resolved. Germline assignment: CDR1 MRHNA and CDR2 SNTAGT. The germline V and J ends were trimmed by 8 bases and 0 bases, with 11 bases remaining between them. CDR3 length equals 14 residues.

This chain uses TRBV20-1 with TRBJ2-2; a possible D gene is TRBD1 (6 bases). Trimming stripped 5 bases from V and 4 bases from J, with 14 bases between. Looked up from germline, CDR1 is DFQATT and CDR2 is SNEGSKA (reference sequence). There are 14 residues in the CDR3. The DNA for the CDR3 is TGCAGTGCTCCCGGGACACATTCCACCGGGGAGCTGTTTTTT. As protein: CSAPGTHSTGELFF.

This clonotype was recorded many times. This rearrangement joins TRBV20-1 to TRBJ2-1, with D hard to call. The CDR3 consists of 12 residues. The germline V and J ends were trimmed by 2 bases and 5 bases, with 7 bases remaining between them. The germline V gene has CDR1 DFQATT and CDR2 SNEGSKA (reference sequence). The CDR3 loop reads CSARRSNNEQFF. In nucleotides, the CDR3 is TGCAGTGCTAGAAGGTCCAACAATGAGCAGTTCTTC.

This clonotype was counted ten times or more. The chain employs TRBV5-1 and TRBJ2-3, with TRBD2 matching 14 bases. V was pared by 4 bases and J by 10 bases, with 17 bases of the junction left unmatched. The CDR3 has 18 residues. Germline V gene data show CDR1 as SGHRS and CDR2 as YFSETQ. The CDR3 spells CASSPGLAGVSSRKAQYF. For the CDR3, the DNA is TGCGCCAGCAGCCCGGGACTAGCGGGAGTTTCGAGTCGCAAGGCGCAGTATTTT.

This clonotype occurred many times. J is TRBJ1-5 and V is TRBV3-1; maybe TRBD1 (6 bases). The V gene lost 3 bases and the J gene lost 2 bases, with 8 bases spanning the gap. The CDR3 consists of 14 residues. Germline CDR1 is LGHDT and CDR2 is YNNKEL (reference sequence). CDR3 amino acids: CASSQGARNQPQHF. CDR3 DNA sequence: TGTGCCAGCAGCCAGGGGGCTCGCAATCAGCCCCAGCATTTT.

CDR3 sequence reads: CSIDKGLVGYTF. CDR3 nucleotides: TGCAGCATCGACAAGGGCTTAGTTGGCTACACCTTC. The chain joins TRBV29-1 to TRBJ1-2; D gene ambiguous. This CDR3 spans 12 amino acids. Germline CDR1 SQVTM, CDR2 ANQGSEA. Deletions cut 8 bases from V and 7 bases from J, with 17 bases between.

This clonotype was observed many times. The V call is TRBV20-1, the J call TRBJ2-7, with a possible D match to TRBD2 (6 bases). V was pared by 0 bases and J by 2 bases, with 14 bases between. The germline gives CDR1 DFQATT, CDR2 SNEGSKA (reference sequence). This CDR3 is 15 amino acids long. As DNA, the CDR3 is TGCAGTGCTAGAGATCTTCTAGCGTCTCCCTACGAGCAGTACTTC. Its protein is CSARDLLASPYEQYF.

This clonotype was observed at least ten times. The rearrangement joins TRBV20-1 to TRBJ1-6; D gene ambiguous. The V end lost 0 bases, the J end lost 7 bases, and 7 bases lay between the germline ends. CDR1 and CDR2 (germline): DFQATT, SNEGSKA (reference sequence). This CDR3 comprises 13 residues. This CDR3 is CSARDRVNSPLHF. In DNA, the CDR3 is TGCAGTGCTAGAGATAGGGTGAATTCACCCCTCCACTTT.

This clonotype came up many times. The chain joins TRBV7-6 to TRBJ1-1, with D hard to call. CDR1 is SGHVS and CDR2 is FNYEAQ in the germline V gene. The CDR3 totals 12 residues. V was shortened by 5 bases and J by 11 bases, with 15 bases between the two germline ends. CDR3 sequence: CASSLLDLGAFF. In nucleotides, the CDR3 is TGTGCCAGCAGCCTCCTCGATTTAGGGGCTTTCTTT. Full variable domain (missing parts from reference TRBV7-6 and TRBJ1-1): GAGVSQSPRYKVTKRGQDVALRCDPISGHVSLYWYRQALGQGPEFLTYFNYEAQQDKSGLPNDRFSAERPEGSISTLTIQRTEQRDSAMYRCASSLLDLGAFFGQGTRLTVV.

This clonotype occurred many times. This chain connects TRBV3-1 to TRBJ2-1; D might be TRBD2 (6 bases). V lost 5 bases and J lost 6, with 20 bases in between. The germline V gene encodes CDR1 LGHDT and CDR2 YNNKEL (reference sequence). The length of the CDR3 is 16 residues. The CDR3 here is CASSALGGGGPNEQFF. In DNA form, the CDR3 reads TGTGCCAGCAGCGCTCTGGGTGGGGGAGGACCCAATGAGCAGTTCTTC.

This clonotype was recorded many times. V is TRBV12-3 or TRBV12-4 and J is TRBJ2-7; 10 positions agree with TRBD2. There are 17 residues in the CDR3. V lost 2 bases, J lost 2 bases, and 9 bases stayed unmatched. CDR3 in amino acids: CASSLRLAGVRAYEQYF. The CDR3 nucleotides read TGTGCCAGCAGTTTAAGGCTAGCGGGAGTGCGGGCCTACGAGCAGTACTTC.

This clonotype was picked up many times. V usage is TRBV14 and J usage is TRBJ1-3; D is unresolved. V dropped 0 bases and J dropped 3 bases, with 6 bases sitting between them. CDR1 is SGHDN, CDR2 FVKESK, per germline. There are 14 residues in the CDR3. The CDR3 is CASSQDRFGNTIYF. The CDR3 coding sequence is TGTGCCAGCAGCCAAGATCGTTTTGGAAACACCATATATTTT.

This clonotype came up many times. This chain joins TRBV12-3 or TRBV12-4 and TRBJ2-6; 7 nucleotides align to TRBD1. J was trimmed by 0 bases and V by 6 bases; bases with no gene match: 8. CDR3 length: 17 residues. The CDR3 DNA is TGTGCCAGCAGGGGTACAGGGGCCATCTCTGGGGCCAACGTCCTGACTTTC. Protein: CASRGTGAISGANVLTF.

In its sample, this clonotype was seen many times. The chain uses TRBV9 and TRBJ2-1; 11 bases fit TRBD2. CDR3 length: 15 amino acids. Losses at the gene ends were 0 bases for V and 7 bases for J; bases not matched to a gene: 3. Germline-derived CDR1 and CDR2 are SGDLS and YYNGEE. The CDR3 DNA sequence: TGTGCCAGCAGCGTAGGGACTAGCGGGTCTAATGAGCAGTTCTTC. This translates into CASSVGTSGSNEQFF.

This clonotype came up many times. The chain employs TRBV9 and TRBJ2-1; D might be TRBD2 (6 bases). The germline V gene encodes CDR1 SGDLS and CDR2 YYNGEE. The CDR3 contains 14 residues. V gave up 3 bases and J gave up 6 bases, with 13 bases separating them. Here the CDR3 reads CASSGTLASNEQFF. CDR3 nucleotides: TGTGCCAGCAGCGGGACACTAGCATCCAATGAGCAGTTCTTC.

This clonotype was recorded many times. This rearrangement joins TRBV5-1 to TRBJ2-2; possibly TRBD2 for D (5 bases). This CDR3 has 14 residues. V lost 3 bases and J lost 7, with 13 bases in between. Germline-derived CDR1 and CDR2 are SGHRS and YFSETQ. CDR3 in amino acids: CASSSQVRDGELFF. The CDR3 DNA sequence: TGCGCCAGCAGCTCTCAAGTGAGGGACGGGGAGCTGTTTTTT.

This clonotype showed up many times. This chain connects TRBV6-6 to TRBJ2-7; D is unresolved. Germline V CDR1 and CDR2: MNHNY, SVGAGI (reference sequence). There are 12 residues in the CDR3. Trimming took 6 bases from V and 4 from J, leaving 10 bases between them. The CDR3 here is CASSTTRYEQYF. Written as DNA, the CDR3 is TGTGCCAGCAGCACGACCCGGTACGAGCAGTACTTC.

J is TRBJ2-7 and V is TRBV7-6; a weak D match, TRBD2 (5 bases). The V gene lost 1 base and the J gene lost 2 bases, with 12 bases spanning the gap. This CDR3 spans 15 amino acids. Germline CDR1 is SGHVS and CDR2 is FNYEAQ. The CDR3 DNA is TGTGCCAGCAGCTTAGACCCGGGATTGACCTACGAGCAGTACTTC. Amino acid sequence: CASSLDPGLTYEQYF. Full variable domain (remainder filled in from reference TRBV7-6 and TRBJ2-7): GAGVSQSPRYKVTKRGQDVALRCDPISGHVSLYWYRQALGQGPEFLTYFNYEAQQDKSGLPNDRFSAERPEGSISTLTIQRTEQRDSAMYRCASSLDPGLTYEQYFGPGTRLTVT.

There are a few counts of this clonotype. The chain combines TRBV7-2 with TRBJ2-2, with a tentative D call TRBD2 (6 bases). The CDR3 covers 14 residues. Germline-derived CDR1 and CDR2 are SGHTA and FQGNSA. With 5 bases removed from V and 4 bases from J, the gap between germline ends came to 11 bases. As DNA, the CDR3 is TGTGCCAGCAGCGTGGACTACGGCACCGGGGAGCTGTTTTTT. It is translated as CASSVDYGTGELFF.

In this sample, this clonotype turned up many times. This chain joins TRBV20-1 and TRBJ2-5; D is perhaps TRBD1 (5 bases). Germline CDR1 reads DFQATT; CDR2 reads SNEGSKA (reference sequence). The V and J ends lost 3 bases and 1 base respectively, with 9 bases between them. The CDR3 consists of 13 residues. The CDR3 DNA sequence: TGCAGTGCTAGTGGGCAGGGCCAAGAGACCCAGTACTTC. It is translated as CSASGQGQETQYF.

A note on this clonotype: A read error may explain this, as a much larger clone is one base away. This rearrangement joins TRBV7-2 to TRBJ1-2; 7 bases are shared with TRBD1. CDR3 size: 14 residues. After removal of 3 bases from V and 10 bases from J, the junction contained 11 bases not matched to a gene. CDR1 and CDR2 (germline): SGHTA, FQGNSA. The CDR3 region is CASSLGQTMGDYTF. DNA of the CDR3: TGTGCCAGCAGCTTGGGACAGACCATGGGGGACTACACCTTC.

This clonotype was seen at least ten times. The rearrangement uses TRBV20-1 and TRBJ1-5; no clear D gene. Trimming left V 3 bases short and J 9 bases short, with 15 bases between. CDR1 is DFQATT and CDR2 is SNEGSKA in the germline V gene (reference sequence). This CDR3 is built from 13 residues. In DNA, the CDR3 is TGCAGTGCTAGCCAGAGCAGACATTTGCCCCAGCATTTT. Its translation: CSASQSRHLPQHF.

Ten or more counts support this clonotype. The genes are TRBV6-5 and TRBJ2-1; 11 bases fit TRBD2. In germline, CDR1 is MNHEY, CDR2 SVGAGI. V lost 4 bases and J lost 3; bases outside the gene matches: 5. CDR3 length: 16 amino acids. CDR3 protein: CASSFWTSGLYNEQFF. For the CDR3, the DNA is TGTGCCAGCAGTTTCTGGACTAGCGGGCTCTACAATGAGCAGTTCTTC.